One sample yielded the 9 T cell receptor beta chains listed below, sequenced in a study of chemoradiotherapy in HPV16-positive cancers. Here immunoSEQ multiplex PCR was the method, and the copy in TCRdb shows in-frame clones only, minus some. The sample lists tens of thousands of clones, around four fifths occurring once. This specimen was blood, taken from a patient who underwent chemoradiotherapy. Receptors originate from a human donor with HPV-associated anogenital cancer.

The rearrangement joins TRBV10-1 to TRBJ1-2, with TRBD1 identical over 8 bases. V was pared by 6 bases and J by 4 bases, with 4 bases of the junction left unmatched. Germline V gene lookup returns CDR1 WNHNN and CDR2 SYGVQD (reference sequence). CDR3 length: 13 residues. The DNA of the CDR3 is TGCGCCAGCAGCGAAACAGGGGGCTATGGCTACACCTTC. As protein: CASSETGGYGYTF.

This clone was counted a few times. V usage is TRBV7-9 and J usage is TRBJ1-2; D not resolved. Looked up from germline, CDR1 is SEHNR and CDR2 is FQNEAQ (reference sequence). V lost 3 bases and J lost 3, with 14 bases in between. The CDR3 runs 15 residues. The CDR3 region is CASSFDKALDYGYTF. The DNA for the CDR3 is TGTGCCAGCAGCTTTGACAAGGCTTTGGACTATGGCTACACCTTC.

This chain uses TRBV27 with TRBJ2-5; D is undetermined. Trimming shortened V by 8 bases and J by 4 bases, and 17 bases separated the two germline ends. The CDR3 is 14 residues long. The germline CDR1 and CDR2 sequences are MNHEY and SMNVEV (reference sequence). The CDR3 reads CASAPTRTGETQYF. As DNA, the CDR3 is TGTGCCAGCGCCCCTACAAGGACGGGAGAGACCCAGTACTTC.

V gene TRBV19 combines with J gene TRBJ2-3, with TRBD1 identical over 9 bases. CDR3 length equals 16 residues. V dropped 6 bases and J dropped 0; count of bases not matched to a gene: 7. From germline, CDR1 is LNHDA and CDR2 SQIVND (reference sequence). CDR3 in DNA: TGTGCCAGTAGGAACCGGGACAGGGTTAGCACAGATACGCAGTATTTT. It codes for CASRNRDRVSTDTQYF.

V is TRBV15 and J is TRBJ1-2, with D uncertain. The V gene's germline CDR1 is LNHNV and CDR2 YYDKDF (reference sequence). The CDR3 spans 13 residues. V shed 0 bases and J shed 7 bases, with 9 bases lying between them. CDR3 protein: CATSRDQAAGYTF. CDR3 bases: TGTGCCACCAGCAGAGATCAGGCAGCTGGCTACACCTTC.

This chain connects TRBV10-3 to TRBJ1-1; D is possibly TRBD1 (6 bases). Trimming shortened V by 4 bases and J by 4 bases, and 22 bases separated the two germline ends. Germline-derived CDR1 and CDR2 are ENHRY and SYGVKD. The CDR3 consists of 17 residues. CDR3 in DNA: TGTGCCATCAGTGCACAACCTCGTGGGGGCGCAGGCACTGAAGCTTTCTTT. Its protein product is CAISAQPRGGAGTEAFF.

The V and J genes are TRBV6-6 and TRBJ1-1; possibly TRBD1 for D (5 bases). CDR3 length: 15 amino acids. Trimming pared 7 bases from V and 1 base from J, leaving 16 bases between. Germline lookup yields CDR1 MNHNY and CDR2 SVGAGI (reference sequence). CDR3 sequence reads: CASTETRQRNTEAFF. The CDR3 DNA reads TGTGCCAGCACAGAAACTCGACAGAGGAACACTGAAGCTTTCTTT.

V gene TRBV11-2 combines with J gene TRBJ1-1; 7 nucleotides align to TRBD1. The germline CDR1 and CDR2 sequences are SGHAT and FQNNGV. This CDR3 contains 15 residues. Trimming at V came to 3 bases and at J to 0 bases, leaving 4 bases not matched to a gene. In DNA, the CDR3 is TGTGCCAGCAGCTTGGGACAGAACATGAACACTGAAGCTTTCTTT. Translating gives CASSLGQNMNTEAFF.

The chain is built from TRBV5-6 and TRBJ1-1, with 10 nucleotides matching TRBD1. Trimming at V came to 3 bases and at J to 4 bases, leaving 6 bases not matched to a gene. Germline assignment: CDR1 SGHDT and CDR2 YYEEEE. The CDR3 loop spans 15 amino acids. The CDR3 region has the DNA TGTGCCAGCAGCTGGATGGGGACAGGGGCCACTGAAGCTTTCTTT. Residues: CASSWMGTGATEAFF. Together with reference TRBV5-6 and TRBJ1-1, the CDR3 gives the full variable domain: DAGVTQSPTHLIKTRGQQVTLRCSPKSGHDTVSWYQQALGQGPQFIFQYYEEEERQRGNFPDRFSGHQFPNYSSELNVNALLLGDSALYLCASSWMGTGATEAFFGQGTRLTVV.